The TCR beta chain under discussion was sequenced for a study of T cells in Graves' hyperthyroidism and ophthalmopathy. This clonotype showed up many times. Amplification yielded TCR beta CDR3 regions, with RNA transcripts as the source. HTBI primers were used for first-round RT-PCR of the TCR CDR3. TCRdb redid the calling of the multiplex PCR reads with MiXCR, one entry per CDR3 protein. The sample consists of fewer than 350,000 distinct CDR3 sequences, about 21% of them appearing once. Germline assignment: CDR1 PRHDT and CDR2 FYEKMQ (reference sequence). Trimming removed 3 bases at V and 0 bases at J, with 12 bases between. CDR3 size: 16 residues.

This TCR came from a woman between 45 and 65 years old with Graves' hyperthyroidism. The rearrangement joins TRBV13 to TRBJ1-3; D unclear. Sequencing was carried out using blood. Here the CDR3 DNA reads TGTGCCAGCAGCTTGGGCCCATCCTACTCTGGAAACACCATATATTTT. Translating it yields CASSLGPSYSGNTIYF.